The following is a TCR beta chain sequence with its context. The antigen remains undetermined. Other DNA sequences from this sample encode an identical CDR3 as well. Clones were sequenced by immunoSEQ multiplex PCR, and TCRdb holds only the in-frame ones, with some missing. This sample carries fewer than 1.4 million clones, 78% of them seen once, and the ten largest clones take 0.6% to 0.7%. The data belong to a study of shared clonotypes between healthy human individuals. Study outcomes and limitations: Generation probability values for non-shared clonotypes were lower than those for clonotypes shared by all four donors. It was expected that sequencing depth would affect clonotype sharing among donors.

Deletions cut 2 bases from V and 4 bases from J, with 2 bases between. This CDR3 has 11 amino acids. Germline V gene sequence: CDR1 ENHRY, CDR2 SYGVKD. The sequenced material came from memory CD4+ T cells from PBMCs. The sample's subset: CD45RA-negative fraction. This TCR was recovered from a man between 18 and 29 years old in good health. Some clones in this sample may be carry-over from other donors' samples. This sequence joins TRBV10-3 and TRBJ2-5; no definite D call. The CDR3 DNA is TGTGCCATCAGTGAGCTAGAGACCCAGTACTTC. Its protein is CAISELETQYF.